This record concerns one T cell receptor beta chain sequence. In each case, RNA was isolated and then reverse transcribed into cDNA as the sequencing template. This table comes from immunoSEQ multiplex PCR, and its TCRdb copy is limited to in-frame clones, with some not included. The repertoire holds 150,000 to 200,000 clones, with around 60% as singletons. This entry comes from a study of CD8+ T cells in alopecia areata. Researchers took lesional scalp punch biopsies and peripheral blood from people who were alopecia areata patients. This CDR3 contains 13 residues. The V end was cut by 3 bases, the J end by 5 bases, with 11 bases between. Germline CDR1 and CDR2: SQVTM and ANQGSEA.

The chain combines TRBV29-1 with TRBJ2-1; D may be TRBD1 (7 bases). The material was CD4+ T cells sorted from blood, obtained at week 0. This TCR was recovered from a human donor with alopecia areata. The CDR3 DNA sequence: TGCAGCGTTGACACAGGGGAGGACAATGAGCAGTTCTTC. Residues: CSVDTGEDNEQFF.